These T cell receptor beta chains were read from a single sample in a study of human T cells and chemical hapten exposure. TCRdb recomputed calls from the RACE reads with MiXCR, one row per CDR3 protein. Here the sample spans fewer than 400,000 distinct CDR3 sequences, approximately 6.9% being singletons. The sequencing used whole blood, collected in connection with sensitization to the hapten diphenylcyclopropenone (DPC). These receptors were collected from a woman aged 18-29 years with alopecia areata. Some clones in this sample may be carry-over from other donors' samples. CDR3s leave out the opening cysteine and the closing phenylalanine or tryptophan. Each record gives: V gene, J gene, CDR3 protein.

TRBV6-1,TRBJ1-5,ASNLPGQPQH
TRBV4-3,TRBJ2-1,ASSGLAGINEQF
TRBV12-3/TRBV12-4,TRBJ1-3,ASSFGTGAKGNTIY
TRBV20-1,TRBJ2-5,SATRQLGQETQY
TRBV3-1,TRBJ1-2,ASSQGPANYGYT
TRBV29-1,TRBJ1-5,SVEVGGGQPQH
TRBV21-1,TRBJ2-1,ASSSLEGTGGIEGTEGEQF
TRBV5-1,TRBJ1-1,ASSLRQGYEAF
TRBV28,TRBJ1-2,ASSRTLLGYGYT
TRBV6-2/TRBV6-3,TRBJ2-1,ASSYMERGGNEQF